This TCR beta chain originates from a study of shared clonotypes between healthy human individuals. Findings and caveats of the study: Four donors shared 4.5% to 6.5% of their naive CD4 clonotypes. Richness estimates generally favored naive over memory subsets.

Per germline, CDR1 SGHRS and CDR2 YFSETQ. The V gene end was trimmed by 4 bases and the J gene end by 5 bases; junction bases not matched to a gene: 14. The CDR3 is made up of 16 amino acids. This clone has only one observation. What it binds is unknown. Clones were sequenced by immunoSEQ multiplex PCR, and TCRdb holds only the in-frame ones, with some missing. The sample has over a million clones; 95% to 97% are singletons. Sequencing used naive CD4+ T cells sorted from blood. Subset: CD45RA+ positively selected. The V call is TRBV5-1, the J call TRBJ2-7; 8 bases line up with TRBD2. The receptor's source is a man in his thirties or forties in good health. CDR3 sequence (DNA): TGCGCCAGCAGCCCGACAGGTCTAGCGGGTAGGAACGAGCAGTACTTC. Encoded protein: CASSPTGLAGRNEQYF.